The 32 T cell receptor beta chains presented below share a single source sample, sequenced in a study of human versus mouse CDR3 diversity and MHC coevolution. Assay: immunoSEQ multiplex PCR; the TCRdb copy retains only in-frame clones and omits some. The sample lists about 77,000 clones; 92% were seen once. Specimen: naive CD4+ T cells from blood. As to subset: CD45RO-negative CD62L-positive naive CD4 T cells. Receptors were obtained from a person aged 25 to 75 in good health.

This chain connects TRBV6-5 to TRBJ1-1; D gene uncertain. V was clipped by 8 bases and J by 0 bases, with 7 bases between them. The CDR3 extends over 12 amino acids. The germline V gene encodes CDR1 MNHEY and CDR2 SVGAGI. The CDR3 sequence is CASGRLNTEAFF. CDR3 bases: TGTGCCAGCGGGCGACTGAACACTGAAGCTTTCTTT.

CDR3 bases: TGTGCCAGCAGTAAGTCAGGGTCCACCTACGAGCAGTACTTC. Protein sequence: CASSKSGSTYEQYF. The chain links TRBV6-1 to TRBJ2-7; D possibly corresponds to TRBD1 (5 bases). CDR3 length equals 14 residues. Germline loops: CDR1 MNHNS, CDR2 SASEGT. Trimming stripped 5 bases from V and 2 bases from J, with 13 bases between.

For the CDR3, the DNA is TGTGCCAGCAGGTACACTAGCAACACTGAAGCTTTCTTT. Its translation is CASRYTSNTEAFF. This chain links TRBV6-5 with TRBJ1-1, with D unresolved. Trimming pared 6 bases from V and 2 bases from J, leaving 10 bases between. This CDR3 is 13 amino acids long. Germline-derived CDR1 and CDR2 are MNHEY and SVGAGI.

The chain recombines TRBV18 with TRBJ2-7; 10 bases agree with TRBD2. From germline, CDR1 is KGHSH and CDR2 LQKENI. The CDR3 totals 14 residues. V trimming: 2 bases; J trimming: 4 bases; junction bases outside the gene matches: 2. CDR3 region: CASSPTAGGYEQYF. The CDR3 DNA follows: TGTGCCAGCTCACCAACAGCGGGAGGGTACGAGCAGTACTTC.

CDR3 DNA: TGTGCCAGCAGGATGGGGACAGGGTTCGACAATGAGCAGTTCTTC. This codes for CASRMGTGFDNEQFF. This chain connects TRBV6-1 to TRBJ2-1; TRBD1 aligns across 9 bases. The CDR3 covers 15 residues. Germline CDR1 reads MNHNS; CDR2 reads SASEGT. The V segment lost 6 bases and the J segment 5 bases; nucleotides outside the gene matches: 8.

DNA for the CDR3: TGTGCCAGCAGTCCGACAGGGTTTGGCAATCAGCCCCAGCATTTT. As protein: CASSPTGFGNQPQHF. The J gene is TRBJ1-5, the V gene TRBV27; 7 positions match TRBD1. The germline gives CDR1 MNHEY, CDR2 SMNVEV (reference sequence). With 5 bases clipped from V and 2 bases from J, the junction kept 6 bases outside the gene matches. This CDR3 contains 15 residues.

The chain has TRBV2 and TRBJ1-4, with D perhaps TRBD1 (5 bases). Trimming pared 6 bases from V and 0 bases from J, leaving 11 bases between. This CDR3 contains 15 residues. Germline V gene data show CDR1 as SNHLY and CDR2 as FYNNEI. The CDR3 loop is CASSSGGTTNEKLFF. The CDR3 nucleotides are TGTGCCAGCAGCAGCGGGGGTACAACTAATGAAAAACTGTTTTTT.

This clone was observed once. The chain uses TRBV5-1 and TRBJ2-2, with TRBD1 identical over 7 bases. The V gene end was trimmed by 0 bases and the J gene end by 1 base; junction bases not matched to a gene: 3. Per the germline V gene, CDR1 is SGHRS and CDR2 is YFSETQ. The CDR3 has 16 amino acids. CDR3 amino acids: CASSLARQGNTGELFF. The CDR3 DNA sequence: TGCGCCAGCAGCTTGGCCCGACAGGGGAACACCGGGGAGCTGTTTTTT. Full variable domain (remainder filled in from reference TRBV5-1 and TRBJ2-2): KAGVTQTPRYLIKTRGQQVTLSCSPISGHRSVSWYQQTPGQGLQFLFEYFSETQRNKGNFPGRFSGRQFSNSRSEMNVSTLELGDSALYLCASSLARQGNTGELFFGEGSRLTVL.

The J gene is TRBJ2-1, the V gene TRBV9; no definite D call. CDR1 and CDR2 (germline): SGDLS, YYNGEE. Trimming shortened V by 0 bases and J by 3 bases, and 13 bases separated the two germline ends. The CDR3 runs 16 residues. The CDR3 loop is CASSVGLVEVYNEQFF. CDR3 coding DNA: TGTGCCAGCAGCGTAGGGCTAGTTGAGGTCTACAATGAGCAGTTCTTC.

The gene calls are TRBV7-9 and TRBJ2-5; 8 bases match TRBD1. The germline V gene has CDR1 SEHNR and CDR2 FQNEAQ (reference sequence). CDR3 length: 15 residues. V trimming: 2 bases; J trimming: 0 bases; junction bases outside the gene matches: 2. The chain's CDR3 is CASSLPDRDQETQYF. The DNA for the CDR3 is TGTGCCAGCAGCTTACCGGACAGGGACCAAGAGACCCAGTACTTC.

The V call is TRBV7-6, the J call TRBJ1-5; D is perhaps TRBD1 (6 bases). Germline V gene lookup returns CDR1 SGHVS and CDR2 FNYEAQ. Trimming removed 0 bases at V and 6 bases at J, with 12 bases between. The CDR3 runs 15 residues. The CDR3 DNA follows: TGTGCCAGCAGCTTAGCCTCTGGGGGCAGTCAGCCCCAGCATTTT. Its protein is CASSLASGGSQPQHF. The whole variable domain, remainder taken from reference TRBV7-6 and TRBJ1-5, is GAGVSQSPRYKVTKRGQDVALRCDPISGHVSLYWYRQALGQGPEFLTYFNYEAQQDKSGLPNDRFSAERPEGSISTLTIQRTEQRDSAMYRCASSLASGGSQPQHFGDGTRLSIL.

The chain joins TRBV25-1 to TRBJ1-1, with a possible D match to TRBD1 (6 bases). The CDR3 is made up of 16 amino acids. V lost 4 bases and J 4 bases, leaving 19 bases between the germline ends. Germline CDR1 MGHDK, CDR2 SYGVNS. DNA of the CDR3: TGTGCCAGCAGTGGCCCCAGGGGTCGGGTGAGCACTGAAGCTTTCTTT. Translation: CASSGPRGRVSTEAFF.

This chain links TRBV10-3 with TRBJ1-2, with D possibly TRBD1 on 5 matching bases. CDR1 ENHRY and CDR2 SYGVKD come from the germline V gene. V dropped 1 base and J dropped 4 bases, with 13 bases sitting between them. The CDR3 loop spans 15 amino acids. The CDR3 protein is CAISEWGGGGYGYTF. CDR3 nucleotides: TGTGCCATCAGTGAGTGGGGGGGTGGAGGCTATGGCTACACCTTC.

This clone was seen only once. J is TRBJ2-1 and V is TRBV5-1; 11 positions agree with TRBD2. V was clipped by 4 bases and J by 3 bases; unmatched bases: 3. The CDR3 has 15 amino acids. Germline loops: CDR1 SGHRS, CDR2 YFSETQ. The CDR3 bases are TGCGCCAGCAGCAGGGGACTAGCGGTCTACAATGAGCAGTTCTTC. Translating gives CASSRGLAVYNEQFF.

The genes are TRBV6-1 and TRBJ2-5; D perhaps matches TRBD1 (6 bases). The CDR3 covers 12 residues. Germline loops: CDR1 MNHNS, CDR2 SASEGT. Deletions cut 3 bases from V and 4 bases from J, with 6 bases between. The CDR3 here is CASSDRGETQYF. The CDR3 bases are TGTGCCAGCAGTGACAGGGGAGAGACCCAGTACTTC.

The chain couples TRBV19 to TRBJ1-1; D possibly corresponds to TRBD1 (5 bases). Germline-derived CDR1 and CDR2 are LNHDA and SQIVND (reference sequence). CDR3 length: 12 residues. The V gene lost 7 bases and the J gene lost 5 bases, with 11 bases spanning the gap. The CDR3 spells CASMSKGTEAFF. The CDR3 DNA reads TGTGCCAGTATGTCAAAGGGGACTGAAGCTTTCTTT.

The chain is built from TRBV13 and TRBJ2-1; possible D gene TRBD1, 7 bases. Trimming removed 8 bases at V and 5 bases at J, with 13 bases between. This CDR3 is built from 13 residues. Germline V gene sequence: CDR1 PRHDT, CDR2 FYEKMQ (reference sequence). The CDR3 loop reads CASQPRGDNEQFF. The DNA of the CDR3 is TGTGCCAGCCAACCCAGGGGGGACAATGAGCAGTTCTTC.

This chain joins TRBV28 and TRBJ1-5, with 10 nucleotides matching TRBD1. This CDR3 is 15 amino acids long. Per germline, CDR1 MDHEN and CDR2 SYDVKM. The V and J ends lost 6 bases and 5 bases, in that order; junction bases with no gene match: 7. For the CDR3, the DNA is TGTGCCAGCAGACTTTTCGGACAGGGGGATCAGCCCCAGCATTTT. It specifies CASRLFGQGDQPQHF.

The genes are TRBV2 and TRBJ1-6; D perhaps matches TRBD1 (5 bases). The CDR3 totals 13 residues. Germline assignment: CDR1 SNHLY and CDR2 FYNNEI. Here the CDR3 DNA reads TGTGCTGGGGCACTCGCCCTGAATTCACCCCTCCACTTT. Its protein product is CAGALALNSPLHF.

The chain combines TRBV9 with TRBJ2-7, with 7 bases lining up with TRBD1. CDR1 and CDR2 from the germline V gene are SGDLS and YYNGEE. After removal of 4 bases from V and 0 bases from J, the junction contained 7 bases not matched to a gene. The length of the CDR3 is 15 residues. CDR3 residues: CASSPRQGSSYEQYF. Written as DNA, the CDR3 is TGTGCCAGCAGCCCCAGACAGGGAAGCTCCTACGAGCAGTACTTC.

The V and J genes are TRBV6-1 and TRBJ1-2; a weak D match, TRBD1 (6 bases). CDR1 is MNHNS and CDR2 is SASEGT in the germline V gene. The V end was cut by 8 bases, the J end by 3 bases, with 13 bases between. The CDR3 spans 13 residues. The CDR3 region has the DNA TGTGCCAGCGACCTGACAGGCGACTATGGCTACACCTTC. Translated: CASDLTGDYGYTF.

This chain links TRBV11-2 with TRBJ2-1; 10 bases are shared with TRBD2. Unmatched junction bases numbered 7, after V lost 5 bases and J lost 6 bases. Germline loops: CDR1 SGHAT, CDR2 FQNNGV. The CDR3 runs to 15 residues. The CDR3 reads CASSPVERGGNEQFF. CDR3 nucleotide sequence: TGTGCCAGCAGCCCGGTGGAGCGGGGGGGCAATGAGCAGTTCTTC.

This clone was observed a few times. The rearrangement joins TRBV10-3 to TRBJ1-1, with D hard to call. This CDR3 is built from 14 residues. V was trimmed by 0 bases and J by 3 bases, leaving 8 bases between them. In germline, CDR1 is ENHRY, CDR2 SYGVKD. The CDR3 DNA sequence: TGTGCCATCAGTGAGTCCGGCGGAGACACTGAAGCTTTCTTT. Its translation is CAISESGGDTEAFF.

The CDR3 DNA is TGTGCCAGCTCAGTCGGGGGGAAGACCTACGAGCAGTACTTC. Protein sequence: CASSVGGKTYEQYF. V is TRBV18 and J is TRBJ2-7, with 7 bases matching TRBD2. Germline V CDR1 and CDR2: KGHSH, LQKENI. CDR3 length: 14 residues. The trim removed 5 bases at V and 2 bases at J, leaving 6 bases unmatched. Complete variable domain (other parts from reference TRBV18 and TRBJ2-7): NAGVMQNPRHLVRRRGQEARLRCSPMKGHSHVYWYRQLPEEGLKFMVYLQKENIIDESGMPKERFSAEFPKEGPSILRIQQVVRGDSAAYFCASSVGGKTYEQYFGPGTRLTVT.

The chain combines TRBV7-9 with TRBJ1-2; 8 nucleotides align to TRBD1. The CDR3 loop spans 16 amino acids. CDR1 and CDR2 from the germline V gene are SEHNR and FQNEAQ (reference sequence). V trimming: 5 bases; J trimming: 0 bases; junction bases outside the gene matches: 8. CDR3 in DNA: TGTGCCAGCAGCACGCGGACAGGGAGCGCTAACTATGGCTACACCTTC. This gives the protein CASSTRTGSANYGYTF.

The chain couples TRBV30 to TRBJ2-7; possibly TRBD2 for D (6 bases). CDR3 length equals 14 residues. Trimming shortened V by 5 bases and J by 1 base, and 15 bases separated the two germline ends. The V gene's germline CDR1 is GTSNPN and CDR2 SVGIG (reference sequence). CDR3 residues: CAWAGTFRSYEQYF. DNA for the CDR3: TGTGCCTGGGCCGGGACTTTTAGGTCCTACGAGCAGTACTTC. Supplemented by reference TRBV30 and TRBJ2-7, the full variable domain reads SQTIHQWPATLVQPVGSPLSLECTVEGTSNPNLYWYRQAAGRGLQLLFYSVGIGQISSEVPQNLSASRPQDRQFILSSKKLLLSDSGFYLCAWAGTFRSYEQYFGPGTRLTVT.

This clone appeared once. The rearrangement links TRBV7-9 to TRBJ1-1, with D possibly being TRBD1 (5 bases). Per the germline V gene, CDR1 is SEHNR and CDR2 is FQNEAQ (reference sequence). Trimming stripped 2 bases from V and 3 bases from J, with 13 bases between. CDR3 length: 15 residues. The CDR3 DNA reads TGTGCCAGCAGCTTATTAAGGGGCGCGGACACTGAAGCTTTCTTT. Protein: CASSLLRGADTEAFF.

This sequence joins TRBV5-1 and TRBJ1-4; the D gene is possibly TRBD1 (5 bases). Looked up from germline, CDR1 is SGHRS and CDR2 is YFSETQ. V dropped 0 bases and J dropped 6 bases, with 12 bases sitting between them. The CDR3 extends over 15 amino acids. This CDR3 is CASSLGGREDEKLFF. The CDR3 bases are TGCGCCAGCAGCTTGGGAGGCAGGGAGGATGAAAAACTGTTTTTT.

V is TRBV5-1 and J is TRBJ2-5; 7 nucleotides align to TRBD1. Germline V gives CDR1 SGHRS, CDR2 YFSETQ. V gave up 0 bases and J gave up 2 bases; unmatched junction bases: 7. The CDR3 contains 16 residues. The chain's CDR3 is CASSLEGRGRQETQYF. The CDR3 region has the DNA TGCGCCAGCAGCTTGGAGGGTAGGGGGCGGCAAGAGACCCAGTACTTC.

The genes are TRBV11-3 and TRBJ2-2; 9 bases are shared with TRBD2. V was pared by 1 base and J by 6 bases, with 6 bases of the junction left unmatched. This CDR3 has 16 residues. The germline gives CDR1 SGHNT, CDR2 YENEEA. In nucleotides, the CDR3 is TGTGCCAGCAGCTTAGTAGGCGGGAGGGCCGCCGGGGAGCTGTTTTTT. It is translated as CASSLVGGRAAGELFF.

The chain carries TRBV14 and TRBJ1-1; 11 bases line up with TRBD1. This CDR3 is built from 18 residues. Germline V CDR1 and CDR2: SGHDN, FVKESK. Trimming took 4 bases from V and 0 from J; bases not matched to a gene: 10. In DNA, the CDR3 is TGTGCCAGCAGCCCACGGCGGGGACAGGGGGGAGTGAACACTGAAGCTTTCTTT. As protein: CASSPRRGQGGVNTEAFF.

The rearrangement joins TRBV7-9 to TRBJ2-1, with D possibly TRBD2 on 6 matching bases. Germline V lookup: CDR1 SEHNR, CDR2 FQNEAQ (reference sequence). This CDR3 region has 15 residues. Deletions cut 6 bases from V and 4 bases from J, with 16 bases between. CDR3 sequence reads: CASSFAGSVYNEQFF. The CDR3 DNA is TGTGCCAGCAGTTTTGCGGGGAGCGTATACAATGAGCAGTTCTTC.